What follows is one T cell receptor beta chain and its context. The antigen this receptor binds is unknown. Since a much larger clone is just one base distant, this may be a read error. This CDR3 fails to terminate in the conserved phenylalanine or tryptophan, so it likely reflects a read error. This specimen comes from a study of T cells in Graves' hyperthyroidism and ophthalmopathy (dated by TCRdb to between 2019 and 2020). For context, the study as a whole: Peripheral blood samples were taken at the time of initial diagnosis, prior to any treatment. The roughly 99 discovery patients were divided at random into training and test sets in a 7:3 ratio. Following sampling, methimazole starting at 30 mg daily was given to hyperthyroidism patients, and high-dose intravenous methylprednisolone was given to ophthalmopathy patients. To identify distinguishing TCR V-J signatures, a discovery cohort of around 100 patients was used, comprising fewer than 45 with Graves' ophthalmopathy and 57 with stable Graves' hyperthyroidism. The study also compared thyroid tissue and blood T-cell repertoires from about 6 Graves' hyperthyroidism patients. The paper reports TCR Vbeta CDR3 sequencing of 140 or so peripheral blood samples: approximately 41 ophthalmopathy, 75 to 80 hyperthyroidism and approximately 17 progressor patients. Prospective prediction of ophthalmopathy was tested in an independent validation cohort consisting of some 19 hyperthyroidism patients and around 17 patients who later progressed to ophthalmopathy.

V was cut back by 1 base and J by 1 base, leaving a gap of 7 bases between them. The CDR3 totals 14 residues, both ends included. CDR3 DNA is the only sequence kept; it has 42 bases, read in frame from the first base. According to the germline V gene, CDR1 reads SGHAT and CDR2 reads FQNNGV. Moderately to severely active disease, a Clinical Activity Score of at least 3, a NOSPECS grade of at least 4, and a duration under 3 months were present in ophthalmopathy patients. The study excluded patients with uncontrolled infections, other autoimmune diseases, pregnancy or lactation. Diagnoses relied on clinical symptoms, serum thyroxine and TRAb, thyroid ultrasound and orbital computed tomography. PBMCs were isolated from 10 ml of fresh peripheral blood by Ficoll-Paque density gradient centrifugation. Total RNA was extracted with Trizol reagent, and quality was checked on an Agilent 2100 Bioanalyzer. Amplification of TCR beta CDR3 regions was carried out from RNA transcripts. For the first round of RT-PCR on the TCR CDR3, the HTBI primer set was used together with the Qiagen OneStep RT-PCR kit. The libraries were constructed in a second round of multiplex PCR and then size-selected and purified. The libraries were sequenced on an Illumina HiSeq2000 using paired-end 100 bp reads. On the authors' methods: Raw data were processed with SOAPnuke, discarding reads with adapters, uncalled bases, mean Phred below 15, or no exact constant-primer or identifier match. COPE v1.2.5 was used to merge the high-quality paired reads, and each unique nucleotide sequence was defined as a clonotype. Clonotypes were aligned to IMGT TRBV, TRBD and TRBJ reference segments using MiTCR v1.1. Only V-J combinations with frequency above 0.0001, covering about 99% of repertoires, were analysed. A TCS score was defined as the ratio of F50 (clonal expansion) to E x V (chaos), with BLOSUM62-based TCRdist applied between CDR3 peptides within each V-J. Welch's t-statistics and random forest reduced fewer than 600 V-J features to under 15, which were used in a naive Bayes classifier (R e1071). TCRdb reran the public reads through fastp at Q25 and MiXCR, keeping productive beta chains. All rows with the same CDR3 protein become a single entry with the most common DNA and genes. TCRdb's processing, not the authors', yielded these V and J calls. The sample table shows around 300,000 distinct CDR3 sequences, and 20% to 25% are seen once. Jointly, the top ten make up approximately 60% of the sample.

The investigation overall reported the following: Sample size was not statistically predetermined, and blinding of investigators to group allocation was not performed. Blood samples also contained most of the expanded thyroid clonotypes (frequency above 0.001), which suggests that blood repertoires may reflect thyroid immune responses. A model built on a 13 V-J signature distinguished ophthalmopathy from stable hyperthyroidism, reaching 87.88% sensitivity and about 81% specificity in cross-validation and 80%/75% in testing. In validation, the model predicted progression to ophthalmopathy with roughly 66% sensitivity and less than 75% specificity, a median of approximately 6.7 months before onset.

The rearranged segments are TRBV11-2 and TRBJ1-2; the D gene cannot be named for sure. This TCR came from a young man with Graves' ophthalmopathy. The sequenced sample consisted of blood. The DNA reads TGTGCCAGCAGCTTAGCGGCAAGTAACTATGGCTACACCCTC. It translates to CASSLAASNYGYTL.